A single T cell receptor (beta chain) is shown here with its context. Its antigen is unidentified. Baseline, cycle 4 day 1, and cycle 7 day 1 were the blood sampling points. The data derive from a study of OX40 agonist ivuxolimab in advanced cancers. Looking at the study overall: Every 2 weeks, patients got intravenous ivuxolimab at one of six dose levels (0.01-10 mg/kg). Study conclusions and caveats: Normalized T-cell clonal expansion was also low in some nonresponders. Clonal expansion in partial responders at 0.1-3.0 mg/kg ranked among the lowest.

Germline CDR1 reads MDHEN; CDR2 reads SYDVKM. CDR3 length: 16 amino acids. The V gene end was trimmed by 4 bases and the J gene end by 4 bases; junction bases not matched to a gene: 4. Some clones are missing from TCRdb's copy, which holds only in-frame ones; the method was immunoSEQ multiplex PCR. The profile shows 90,000 or so clones, 92% of them singletons. The V gene is TRBV28, the J gene TRBJ2-5; 15 nucleotides match TRBD2. The starting material was CD4+ or CD8+ T cells sorted from blood, obtained in a trial of the OX40 agonist ivuxolimab. This sequence originates from an adult with an advanced solid tumor such as melanoma, head and neck, liver or kidney cancer. In DNA form, the CDR3 reads TGTGCCAGCAGTTGGACTAGCGGGAGGGCCGGAGAGACCCAGTACTTC. Its translation is CASSWTSGRAGETQYF.